The clone carrying this TCR beta chain was recorded at least ten times. Antigen specificity is unknown. This record belongs to a study of T cell repertoires in cytomegalovirus infection. Using its own MiXCR run on the reads, TCRdb lists one record per CDR3 protein. The sample holds about 110,000 distinct CDR3 sequences, more than 30% seen once. CDR1 is MDHEN and CDR2 is SYDVKM in the germline V gene. The V gene end was trimmed by 4 bases and the J gene end by 3 bases; junction bases not matched to a gene: 4. This CDR3 contains 14 residues. This TCR was sampled from a human donor in good health (CMV status not recorded). Some clones in this sample may be carry-over from other donors' samples. The source was CD8+ T cells from cultured PBMCs, collected from culture after CMV antigen stimulation. The chain links TRBV28 to TRBJ2-3; 7 nucleotides match TRBD1. The CDR3 loop reads CASSSGGSTDTQYF. In nucleotides, the CDR3 is TGTGCCAGCAGTTCAGGGGGTAGTACAGATACGCAGTATTTT.